This is a list of T cell receptor beta chains from one sample in a study of beta chain features in type 1 diabetes. The table came from immunoSEQ multiplex PCR; TCRdb's copy has only in-frame clones and leaves some out. Seen here are 250,000 to 350,000 clones, 14% observed once, and the top ten hold more than 6.5%. Sequenced sample: central memory CD4+ T cells from blood. All receptors come from a man aged 25 to 45 in good health. The CDR3 runs from the conserved cysteine through the conserved F or W. Fields, in order: clone size, D gene, V gene, J gene, CDR3 protein, CDR3 DNA. The D gene is left open where the match is weak. Clone size is stated in some rows and not others, as once, few, many or a class when expanded.

abundance: few; d_gene: .; v_gene: TRBV7-9; j_gene: TRBJ1-2; CDR3aa: CASSSAGGYGYTF; CDR3nt: TGTGCCAGCAGCTCAGCTGGGGGGTACGGCTACACCTTC
abundance: .; d_gene: TRBD1; v_gene: TRBV19; j_gene: TRBJ2-2; CDR3aa: CATWTGYTGELFF; CDR3nt: TGTGCCACCTGGACAGGATACACCGGGGAGCTGTTTTTT
abundance: .; d_gene: TRBD2; v_gene: TRBV7-2; j_gene: TRBJ2-7; CDR3aa: CASSNPGGTYEQYF; CDR3nt: TGTGCCAGCAGCAATCCCGGGGGGACCTACGAGCAGTACTTC
abundance: few; d_gene: .; v_gene: TRBV5-4; j_gene: TRBJ1-3; CDR3aa: CASSLEQGPFTGNTIYF; CDR3nt: TGTGCCAGCAGCTTGGAACAGGGACCCTTCACTGGAAACACCATATATTTT
abundance: few; d_gene: .; v_gene: TRBV5-6; j_gene: TRBJ1-5; CDR3aa: CASSLFTADQPQHF; CDR3nt: TGTGCCAGCAGCTTGTTCACGGCTGATCAGCCCCAGCATTTT
abundance: .; d_gene: .; v_gene: TRBV9; j_gene: TRBJ1-6; CDR3aa: CASSVAGRVSPLHF; CDR3nt: TGTGCCAGCAGCGTAGCGGGCAGAGTCTCACCCCTCCACTTT
abundance: few; d_gene: .; v_gene: TRBV6-5; j_gene: TRBJ1-4; CDR3aa: CASSETLDEKLFF; CDR3nt: TGTGCCAGCAGTGAGACGTTAGATGAAAAACTGTTTTTT
abundance: few; d_gene: TRBD1; v_gene: TRBV20-1; j_gene: TRBJ1-1; CDR3aa: CKGQGVTEAFF; CDR3nt: TGCAAGGGACAGGGGGTCACTGAAGCTTTCTTT
abundance: few; d_gene: .; v_gene: TRBV2; j_gene: TRBJ2-7; CDR3aa: CASSLPRTYEQYF; CDR3nt: TGTGCCAGCAGCCTGCCCCGAACCTACGAGCAGTACTTC
abundance: .; d_gene: .; v_gene: TRBV4-3; j_gene: TRBJ1-6; CDR3aa: CASSQEGSPLHF; CDR3nt: TGCGCCAGCAGCCAAGAGGGATCACCCCTCCACTTT
abundance: .; d_gene: .; v_gene: TRBV4-2; j_gene: TRBJ2-1; CDR3aa: CASSQDTLYNEQFF; CDR3nt: TGTGCCAGCAGCCAAGATACACTTTACAATGAGCAGTTCTTC
abundance: .; d_gene: TRBD2; v_gene: TRBV7-2; j_gene: TRBJ2-1; CDR3aa: CASNLLAGANEQFF; CDR3nt: TGTGCCAGCAACTTACTAGCGGGAGCCAATGAGCAGTTCTTC
abundance: .; d_gene: TRBD1; v_gene: TRBV7-2; j_gene: TRBJ1-6; CDR3aa: CASSRTGGSYNSPLHF; CDR3nt: TGTGCCAGCAGCAGGACAGGGGGCTCTTATAATTCACCCCTCCACTTT
abundance: .; d_gene: TRBD2; v_gene: TRBV5-1; j_gene: TRBJ2-1; CDR3aa: CASSLAASGSGSEQFF; CDR3nt: TGCGCCAGCAGCTTGGCCGCTAGCGGGAGTGGGAGTGAGCAGTTCTTC
abundance: few; d_gene: .; v_gene: TRBV14; j_gene: TRBJ1-6; CDR3aa: CASSQDPAGAYSPLHF; CDR3nt: TGTGCCAGCAGCCAAGATCCAGCGGGGGCATATTCACCCCTCCACTTT
abundance: .; d_gene: .; v_gene: TRBV7-2; j_gene: TRBJ2-5; CDR3aa: CASSLATETQYF; CDR3nt: TGTGCCAGCAGCTTAGCAACAGAGACCCAGTACTTC
abundance: few; d_gene: .; v_gene: TRBV6-6; j_gene: TRBJ2-5; CDR3aa: CAISRWGEETQYF; CDR3nt: TGTGCCATCTCCAGATGGGGAGAAGAGACCCAGTACTTC
abundance: few; d_gene: TRBD2; v_gene: TRBV9; j_gene: TRBJ2-2; CDR3aa: CASSSTGGPGELFF; CDR3nt: TGTGCCAGCAGTTCCACGGGGGGGCCCGGGGAGCTGTTTTTT
abundance: few; d_gene: .; v_gene: TRBV19; j_gene: TRBJ2-1; CDR3aa: CASRRGAVSYNEQFF; CDR3nt: TGTGCCAGTAGGCGAGGAGCGGTTTCCTACAATGAGCAGTTCTTC
abundance: .; d_gene: TRBD1; v_gene: TRBV30; j_gene: TRBJ1-3; CDR3aa: CAWSSWGQANSGNTIYF; CDR3nt: TGTGCCTGGAGTAGTTGGGGACAGGCGAACTCTGGAAACACCATATATTTT
abundance: medium-sized; d_gene: .; v_gene: TRBV2; j_gene: TRBJ2-3; CDR3aa: CASTRLDTDTQYF; CDR3nt: TGTGCCAGCACCCGACTTGATACAGATACGCAGTATTTT
abundance: few; d_gene: .; v_gene: TRBV29-1; j_gene: TRBJ1-5; CDR3aa: CSVAQDINQPQHF; CDR3nt: TGCAGCGTTGCACAGGACATCAATCAGCCCCAGCATTTT
abundance: few; d_gene: .; v_gene: TRBV5-1; j_gene: TRBJ2-7; CDR3aa: CASSLEADGEQYF; CDR3nt: TGCGCCAGCAGCTTGGAGGCGGACGGCGAGCAGTACTTC
abundance: .; d_gene: TRBD2; v_gene: TRBV12-5; j_gene: TRBJ2-1; CDR3aa: CASGTGLAGYNEQFF; CDR3nt: TGTGCTAGTGGTACCGGACTAGCGGGTTACAATGAGCAGTTCTTC
abundance: .; d_gene: TRBD1; v_gene: TRBV5-6; j_gene: TRBJ1-1; CDR3aa: CASSFPAGGSAFF; CDR3nt: TGTGCCAGCAGCTTCCCCGCAGGGGGTTCAGCTTTCTTT
abundance: .; d_gene: .; v_gene: TRBV7-2; j_gene: TRBJ2-7; CDR3aa: CASTLEGLSYEQYF; CDR3nt: TGTGCCAGCACCCTGGAAGGCCTATCCTACGAGCAGTACTTC